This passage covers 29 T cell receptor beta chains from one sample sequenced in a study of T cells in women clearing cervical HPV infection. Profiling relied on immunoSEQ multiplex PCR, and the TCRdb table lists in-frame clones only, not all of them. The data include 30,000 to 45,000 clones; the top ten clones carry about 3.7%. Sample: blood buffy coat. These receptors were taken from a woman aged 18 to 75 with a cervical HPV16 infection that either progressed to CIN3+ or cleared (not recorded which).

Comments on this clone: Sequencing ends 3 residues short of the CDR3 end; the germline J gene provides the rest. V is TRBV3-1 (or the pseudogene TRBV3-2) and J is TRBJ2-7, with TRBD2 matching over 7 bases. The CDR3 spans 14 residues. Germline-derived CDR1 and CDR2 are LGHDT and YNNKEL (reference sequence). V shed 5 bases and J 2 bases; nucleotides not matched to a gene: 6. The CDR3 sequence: CASSGGGGTYEQYF. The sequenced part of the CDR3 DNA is TGTGCCAGCAGCGGGGGGGGAGGGACCTACGAG.

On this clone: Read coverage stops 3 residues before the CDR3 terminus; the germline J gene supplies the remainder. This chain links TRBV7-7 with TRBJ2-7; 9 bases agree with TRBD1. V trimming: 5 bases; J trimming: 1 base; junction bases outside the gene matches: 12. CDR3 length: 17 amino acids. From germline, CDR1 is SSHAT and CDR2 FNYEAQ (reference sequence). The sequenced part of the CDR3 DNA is TGTGCCAGCAGCCCCGCTAGGAACGGGACAGGGTCCTACGAG. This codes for CASSPARNGTGSYE. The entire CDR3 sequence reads CASSPARNGTGSYEQYF.

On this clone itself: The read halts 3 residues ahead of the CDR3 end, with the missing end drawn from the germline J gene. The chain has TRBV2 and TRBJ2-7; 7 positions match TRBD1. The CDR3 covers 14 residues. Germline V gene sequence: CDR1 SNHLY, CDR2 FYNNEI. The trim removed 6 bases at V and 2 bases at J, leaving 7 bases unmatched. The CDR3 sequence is CASREDRLAYEQYF. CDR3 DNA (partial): TGTGCCAGCAGGGAGGACAGGTTGGCCTACGAG.

The sequenced part of the CDR3 DNA is TGTGCCAGCAGTTACCGGGACAACTACGAG. It encodes CASSYRDNYE. The whole CDR3 region reads CASSYRDNYEQYF. V and J are TRBV6-2 or TRBV6-3 and TRBJ2-7, with D maybe TRBD1 (6 bases). The read ends 3 residues shy of where the CDR3 ends; the end is completed using the germline J gene. Germline CDR1 MNHEY, CDR2 SVGEGT. This CDR3 region has 13 residues. The ends were cut back, 2 bases at V and 3 bases at J, with 8 bases in the middle.

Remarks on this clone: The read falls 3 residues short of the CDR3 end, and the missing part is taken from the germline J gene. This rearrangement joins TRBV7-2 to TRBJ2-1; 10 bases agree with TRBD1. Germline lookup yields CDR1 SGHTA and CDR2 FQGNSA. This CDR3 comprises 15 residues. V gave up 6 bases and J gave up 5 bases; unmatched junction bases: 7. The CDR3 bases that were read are TGTGCCAGCAGGATCGGCGGGACAGGGGACAATGAG. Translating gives CASRIGGTGDNE. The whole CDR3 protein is CASRIGGTGDNEQFF.

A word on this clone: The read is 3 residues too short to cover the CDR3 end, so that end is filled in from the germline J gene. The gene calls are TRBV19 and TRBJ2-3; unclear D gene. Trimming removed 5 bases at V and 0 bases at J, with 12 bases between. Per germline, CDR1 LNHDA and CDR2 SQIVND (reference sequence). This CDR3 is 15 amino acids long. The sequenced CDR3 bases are TGTGCCAGTAGTGTTACACCATCTAGCACAGATACG. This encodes CASSVTPSSTDT. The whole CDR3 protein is CASSVTPSSTDTQYF.

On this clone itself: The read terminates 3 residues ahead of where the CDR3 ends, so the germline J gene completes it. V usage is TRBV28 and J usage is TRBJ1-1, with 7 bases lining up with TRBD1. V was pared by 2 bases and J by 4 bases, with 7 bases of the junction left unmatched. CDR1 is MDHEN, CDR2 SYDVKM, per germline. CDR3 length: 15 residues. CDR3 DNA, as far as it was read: TGTGCCAGCAGTTTAAGACGACAGGGCCGCACTGAA. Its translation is CASSLRRQGRTE. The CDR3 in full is CASSLRRQGRTEAFF.

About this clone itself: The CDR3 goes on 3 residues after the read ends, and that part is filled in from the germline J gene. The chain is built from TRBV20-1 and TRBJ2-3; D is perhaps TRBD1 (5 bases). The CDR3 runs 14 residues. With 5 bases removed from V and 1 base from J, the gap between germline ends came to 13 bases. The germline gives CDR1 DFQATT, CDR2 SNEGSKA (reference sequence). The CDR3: CSAGREGRTDTQYF. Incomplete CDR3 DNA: TGCAGTGCTGGCAGGGAAGGTCGCACAGATACG.

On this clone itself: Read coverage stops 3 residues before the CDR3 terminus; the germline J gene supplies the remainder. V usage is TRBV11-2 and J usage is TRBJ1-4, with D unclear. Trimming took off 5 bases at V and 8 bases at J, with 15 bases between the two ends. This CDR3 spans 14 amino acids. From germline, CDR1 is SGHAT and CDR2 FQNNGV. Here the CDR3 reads CASSPEAPREKLFF. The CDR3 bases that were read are TGTGCCAGCAGCCCCGAGGCCCCAAGGGAAAAA.

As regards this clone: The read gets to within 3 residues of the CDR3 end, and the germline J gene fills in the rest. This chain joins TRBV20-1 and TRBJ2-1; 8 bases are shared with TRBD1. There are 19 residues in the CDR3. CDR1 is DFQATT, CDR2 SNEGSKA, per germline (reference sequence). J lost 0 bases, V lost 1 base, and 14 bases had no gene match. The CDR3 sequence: CSARVSTSGTGSSYNEQFF. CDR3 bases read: TGCAGTGCTAGAGTATCGACATCCGGGACAGGAAGCTCCTACAATGAG.

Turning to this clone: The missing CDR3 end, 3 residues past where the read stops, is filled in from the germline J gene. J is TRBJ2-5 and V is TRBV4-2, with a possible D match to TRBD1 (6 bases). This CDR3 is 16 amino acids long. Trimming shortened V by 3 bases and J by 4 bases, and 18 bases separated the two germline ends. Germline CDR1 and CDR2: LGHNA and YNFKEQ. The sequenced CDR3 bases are TGTGCCAGCAGCCAGGGTCGCTCAGGGGCGGGAGAGACC. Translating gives CASSQGRSGAGET. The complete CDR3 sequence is CASSQGRSGAGETQYF.

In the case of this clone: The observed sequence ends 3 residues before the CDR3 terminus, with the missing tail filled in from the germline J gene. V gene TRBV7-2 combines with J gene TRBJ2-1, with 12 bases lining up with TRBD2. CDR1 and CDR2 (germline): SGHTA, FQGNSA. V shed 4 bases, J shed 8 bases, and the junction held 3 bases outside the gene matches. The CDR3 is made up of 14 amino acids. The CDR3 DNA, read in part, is TGTGCCAGCAGCTCAGGACTAGCGGGATATGAG. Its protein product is CASSSGLAGYE. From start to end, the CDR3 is CASSSGLAGYEQFF.

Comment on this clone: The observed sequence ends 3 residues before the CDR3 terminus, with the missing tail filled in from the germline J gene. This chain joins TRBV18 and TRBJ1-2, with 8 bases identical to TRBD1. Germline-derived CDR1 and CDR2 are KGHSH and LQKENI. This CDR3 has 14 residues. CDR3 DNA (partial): TGTGCCAGCTCGAAGGGACAGGCTAACTACGAC. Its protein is CASSKGQANYD. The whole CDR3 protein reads CASSKGQANYDYTF.

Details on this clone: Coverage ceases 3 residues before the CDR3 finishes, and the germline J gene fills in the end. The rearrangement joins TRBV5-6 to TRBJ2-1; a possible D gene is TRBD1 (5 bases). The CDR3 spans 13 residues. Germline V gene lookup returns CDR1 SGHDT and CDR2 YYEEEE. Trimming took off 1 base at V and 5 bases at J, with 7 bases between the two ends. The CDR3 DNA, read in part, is TGTGCCAGCAGCTTGATAGGGGACAATGAG. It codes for CASSLIGDNE. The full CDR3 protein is CASSLIGDNEQFF.

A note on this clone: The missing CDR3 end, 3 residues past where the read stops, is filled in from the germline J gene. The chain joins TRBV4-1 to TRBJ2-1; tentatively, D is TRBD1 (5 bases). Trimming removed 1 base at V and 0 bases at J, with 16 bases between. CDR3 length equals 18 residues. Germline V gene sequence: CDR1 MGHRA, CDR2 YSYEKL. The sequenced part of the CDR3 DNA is TGCGCCAGCAGCCAAGTTGGCCTACGGCAGGGCTCCTACAATGAG. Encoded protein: CASSQVGLRQGSYNE. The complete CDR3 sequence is CASSQVGLRQGSYNEQFF.

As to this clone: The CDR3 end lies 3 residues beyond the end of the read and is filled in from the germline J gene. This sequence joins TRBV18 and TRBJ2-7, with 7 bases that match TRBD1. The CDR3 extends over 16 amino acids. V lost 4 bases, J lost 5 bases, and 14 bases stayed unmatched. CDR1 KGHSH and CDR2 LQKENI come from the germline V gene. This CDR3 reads CASSLTRDSRAHEQYF. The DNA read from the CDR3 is TGTGCCAGCTCACTTACCCGGGACAGCCGAGCCCACGAG.

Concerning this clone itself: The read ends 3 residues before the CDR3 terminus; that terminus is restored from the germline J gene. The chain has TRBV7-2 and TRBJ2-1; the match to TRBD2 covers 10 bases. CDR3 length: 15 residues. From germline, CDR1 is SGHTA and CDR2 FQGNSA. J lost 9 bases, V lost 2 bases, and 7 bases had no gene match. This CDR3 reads CASSLTAGGPSEQFF. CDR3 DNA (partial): TGTGCCAGCAGCTTAACAGCGGGAGGGCCGTCTGAG.

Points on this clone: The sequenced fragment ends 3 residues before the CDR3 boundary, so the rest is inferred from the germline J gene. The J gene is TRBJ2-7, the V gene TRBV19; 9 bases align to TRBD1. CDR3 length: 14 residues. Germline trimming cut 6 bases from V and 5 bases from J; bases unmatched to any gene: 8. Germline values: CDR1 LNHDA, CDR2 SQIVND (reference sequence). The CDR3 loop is CASRDITGGDEQYF. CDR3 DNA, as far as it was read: TGTGCCAGTAGGGACATAACAGGGGGCGACGAG.

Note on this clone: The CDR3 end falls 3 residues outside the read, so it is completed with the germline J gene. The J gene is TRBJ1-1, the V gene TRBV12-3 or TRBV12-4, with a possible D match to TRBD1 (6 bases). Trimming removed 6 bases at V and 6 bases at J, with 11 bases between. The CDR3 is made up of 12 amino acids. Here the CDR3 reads CASSPTGSEAFF. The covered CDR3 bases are TGTGCCAGCAGCCCAACAGGGTCTGAA.

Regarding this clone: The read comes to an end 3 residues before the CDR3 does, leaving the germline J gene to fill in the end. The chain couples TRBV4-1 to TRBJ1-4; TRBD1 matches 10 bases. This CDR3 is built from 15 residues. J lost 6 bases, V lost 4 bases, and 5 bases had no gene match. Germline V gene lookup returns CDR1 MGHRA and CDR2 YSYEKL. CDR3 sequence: CASSLGGTGDEKLFF. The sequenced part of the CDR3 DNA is TGCGCCAGCAGCCTCGGAGGGACAGGGGATGAAAAA.

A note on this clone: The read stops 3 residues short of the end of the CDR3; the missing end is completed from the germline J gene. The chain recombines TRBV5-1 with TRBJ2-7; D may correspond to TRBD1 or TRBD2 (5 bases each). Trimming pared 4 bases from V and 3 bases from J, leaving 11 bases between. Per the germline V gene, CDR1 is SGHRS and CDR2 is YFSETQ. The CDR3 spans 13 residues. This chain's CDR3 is CASSERGLYEQYF. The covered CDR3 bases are TGCGCCAGCAGCGAGAGGGGCCTCTACGAG.

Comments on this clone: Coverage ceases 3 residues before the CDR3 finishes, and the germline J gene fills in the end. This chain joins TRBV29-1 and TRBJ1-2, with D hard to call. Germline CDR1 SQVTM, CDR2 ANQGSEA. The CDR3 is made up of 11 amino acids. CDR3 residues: CSTMNTMGYTF. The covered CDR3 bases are TGCAGCACAATGAACACTATGGGC.

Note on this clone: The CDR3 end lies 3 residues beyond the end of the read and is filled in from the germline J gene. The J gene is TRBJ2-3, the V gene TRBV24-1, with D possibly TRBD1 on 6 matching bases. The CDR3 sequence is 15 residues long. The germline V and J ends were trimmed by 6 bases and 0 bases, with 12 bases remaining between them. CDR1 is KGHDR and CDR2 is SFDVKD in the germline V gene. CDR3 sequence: CATSLTGRSTDTQYF. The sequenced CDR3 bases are TGTGCCACCAGTCTCACAGGGCGAAGCACAGATACG.

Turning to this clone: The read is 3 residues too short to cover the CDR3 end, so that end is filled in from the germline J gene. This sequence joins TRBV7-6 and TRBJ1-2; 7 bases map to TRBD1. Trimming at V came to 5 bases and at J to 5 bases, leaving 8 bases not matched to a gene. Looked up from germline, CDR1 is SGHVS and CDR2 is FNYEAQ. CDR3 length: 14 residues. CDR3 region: CASSPGQTIYGYTF. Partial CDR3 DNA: TGTGCCAGCAGCCCGGGACAGACGATATATGGC. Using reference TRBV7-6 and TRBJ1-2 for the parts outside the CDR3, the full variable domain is GAGVSQSPRYKVTKRGQDVALRCDPISGHVSLYWYRQALGQGPEFLTYFNYEAQQDKSGLPNDRFSAERPEGSISTLTIQRTEQRDSAMYRCASSPGQTIYGYTFGSGTRLTVV.

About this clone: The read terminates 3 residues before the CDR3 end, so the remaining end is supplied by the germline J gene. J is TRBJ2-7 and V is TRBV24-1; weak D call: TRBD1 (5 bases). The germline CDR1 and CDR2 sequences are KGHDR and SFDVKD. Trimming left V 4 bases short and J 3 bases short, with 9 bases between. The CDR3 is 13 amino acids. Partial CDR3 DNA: TGTGCCACCAGTGACTTCGACAGCTACGAG. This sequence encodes CATSDFDSYE. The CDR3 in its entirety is CATSDFDSYEQYF.

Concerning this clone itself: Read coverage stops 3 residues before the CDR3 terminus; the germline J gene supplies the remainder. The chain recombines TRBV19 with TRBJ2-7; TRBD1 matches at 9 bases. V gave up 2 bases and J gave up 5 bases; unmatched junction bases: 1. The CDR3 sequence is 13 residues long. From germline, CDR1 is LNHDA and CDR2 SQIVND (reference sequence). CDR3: CASSIRTGDEQYF. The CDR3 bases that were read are TGTGCCAGTAGTATAAGGACAGGGGACGAG.

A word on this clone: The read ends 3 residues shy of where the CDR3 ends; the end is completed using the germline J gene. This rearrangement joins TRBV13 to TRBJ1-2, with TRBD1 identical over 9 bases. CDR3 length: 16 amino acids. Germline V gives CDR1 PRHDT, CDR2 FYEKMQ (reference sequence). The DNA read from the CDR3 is TGTGCCAGCAGCTTAGGTCCCGGGACAGGGAGGGAAGGC. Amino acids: CASSLGPGTGREG. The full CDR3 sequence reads CASSLGPGTGREGYTF. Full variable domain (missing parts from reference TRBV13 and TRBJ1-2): AAGVIQSPRHLIKEKRETATLKCYPIPRHDTVYWYQQGPGQDPQFLISFYEKMQSDKGSIPDRFSAQQFSDYHSELNMSSLELGDSALYFCASSLGPGTGREGYTFGSGTRLTVV.

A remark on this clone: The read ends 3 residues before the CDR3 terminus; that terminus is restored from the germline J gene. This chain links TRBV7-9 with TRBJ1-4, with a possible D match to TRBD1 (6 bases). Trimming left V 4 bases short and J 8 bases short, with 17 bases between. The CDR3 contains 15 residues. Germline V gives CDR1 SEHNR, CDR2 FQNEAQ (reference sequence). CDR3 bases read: TGTGCCAGCAGCTCTGGTGGACAGCAGGACGAAAAA. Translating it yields CASSSGGQQDEK. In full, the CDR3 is CASSSGGQQDEKLFF.

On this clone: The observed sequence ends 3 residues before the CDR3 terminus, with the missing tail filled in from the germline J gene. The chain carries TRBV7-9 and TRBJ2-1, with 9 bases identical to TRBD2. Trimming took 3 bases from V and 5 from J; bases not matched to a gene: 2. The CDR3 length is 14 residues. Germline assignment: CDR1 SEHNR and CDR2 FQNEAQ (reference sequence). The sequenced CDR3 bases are TGTGCCAGCAGCTTCGGGACTAGCAACAATGAG. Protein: CASSFGTSNNE. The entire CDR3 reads CASSFGTSNNEQFF.